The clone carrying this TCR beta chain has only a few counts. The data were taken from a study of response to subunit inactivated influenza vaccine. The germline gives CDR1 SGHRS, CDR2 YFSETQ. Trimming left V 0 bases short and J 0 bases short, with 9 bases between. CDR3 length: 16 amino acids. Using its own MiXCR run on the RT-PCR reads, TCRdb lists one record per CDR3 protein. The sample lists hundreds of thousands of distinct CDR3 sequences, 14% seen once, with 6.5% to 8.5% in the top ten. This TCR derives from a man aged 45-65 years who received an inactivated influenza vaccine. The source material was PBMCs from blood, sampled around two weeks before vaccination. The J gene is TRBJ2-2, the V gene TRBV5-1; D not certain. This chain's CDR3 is CASSLVRSSNTGELFF. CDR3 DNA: TGCGCCAGCAGCTTGGTCAGGTCCTCGAACACCGGGGAGCTGTTTTTT.